Shown below are 27 T cell receptor beta chains from a single sample sequenced in a study of T cell clonotyping in hematopoietic cell transplantation. TCRdb's copy holds only in-frame clones and misses some; the assay was immunoSEQ multiplex PCR. The sample shows about 41,000 clones, about 85% of them seen only once. Documented time point: recipient sample about 28 days before transplant, after cytoreduction. Sequencing used peripheral blood mononuclear cells, obtained before stem cell transplant. Receptors were obtained from a man in his 60s with acute myeloid leukemia. Some clones in this sample may be carry-over from other donors' samples.

J is TRBJ2-2 and V is TRBV6-6, with 8 bases lining up with TRBD1. The germline V gene has CDR1 MNHNY and CDR2 SVGAGI (reference sequence). The CDR3 is 14 amino acids. The V gene end was trimmed by 6 bases and the J gene end by 3 bases; junction bases not matched to a gene: 3. Here the CDR3 DNA reads TGTGCCAGCAGAGGGACAGGCGACACCGGGGAGCTGTTTTTT. This sequence encodes CASRGTGDTGELFF.

The chain combines TRBV6-5 with TRBJ2-3; TRBD1 aligns across 8 bases. The germline gives CDR1 MNHEY, CDR2 SVGAGI. This CDR3 has 15 amino acids. Germline trimming cut 7 bases from V and 5 bases from J; bases unmatched to any gene: 11. The CDR3 coding sequence is TGTGCCAGCACTCCCCCGGGGACAGGTCGAGATACGCAGTATTTT. This translates into CASTPPGTGRDTQYF.

The chain uses TRBV7-3 and TRBJ1-1; a weak D match, TRBD1 (6 bases). This CDR3 is built from 14 residues. Germline V gene data show CDR1 as SGHTA and CDR2 as FQGTGA. The V and J ends lost 7 bases and 0 bases respectively, with 12 bases between them. In DNA, the CDR3 is TGTGCCAGCACCATGGACAGCATGAACACTGAAGCTTTCTTT. Protein sequence: CASTMDSMNTEAFF. The full variable domain, with the rest looked up from reference TRBV7-3 and TRBJ1-1, is GAGVSQTPSNKVTEKGKYVELRCDPISGHTALYWYRQSLGQGPEFLIYFQGTGAADDSGLPNDRFFAVRPEGSVSTLKIQRTERGDSAVYLCASTMDSMNTEAFFGQGTRLTVV.

This clone was counted once. The J gene is TRBJ1-3, the V gene TRBV9; D uncertain. Germline-derived CDR1 and CDR2 are SGDLS and YYNGEE. The CDR3 contains 15 residues. V gave up 6 bases and J gave up 0 bases, with 13 bases separating them. The CDR3 DNA reads TGTGCCAGCAATCGTCTGGGAAGCTCTGGAAACACCATATATTTT. Translation: CASNRLGSSGNTIYF. Drawing the rest from reference TRBV9 and TRBJ1-3, the complete variable domain is DSGVTQTPKHLITATGQRVTLRCSPRSGDLSVYWYQQSLDQGLQFLIQYYNGEERAKGNILERFSAQQFPDLHSELNLSSLELGDSALYFCASNRLGSSGNTIYFGEGSWLTVV.

The CDR3 here is CASSGGFGINSPLHF. The CDR3 region has the DNA TGTGCCAGCAGTGGGGGTTTTGGTATTAATTCACCCCTCCACTTT. The chain carries TRBV28 and TRBJ1-6, with D possibly TRBD1 on 5 matching bases. The CDR3 loop spans 15 amino acids. V shed 5 bases and J shed 6 bases, with 14 bases lying between them. The germline CDR1 and CDR2 sequences are MDHEN and SYDVKM.

This chain joins TRBV6-6 and TRBJ1-5; possibly TRBD1 for D (5 bases). V dropped 0 bases and J dropped 5 bases, with 11 bases sitting between them. Germline values: CDR1 MNHNY, CDR2 SVGAGI (reference sequence). The CDR3 is 15 amino acids. The chain's CDR3 is CASSYSLGVYQPQHF. The CDR3 DNA reads TGTGCCAGCAGTTACTCGCTAGGGGTTTATCAGCCCCAGCATTTT.

Only one count was recorded for this clone. The chain joins TRBV6-6 to TRBJ1-1; 10 bases map to TRBD1. V dropped 8 bases and J dropped 0; count of bases not matched to a gene: 9. The CDR3 is made up of 16 amino acids. CDR1 is MNHNY and CDR2 is SVGAGI in the germline V gene (reference sequence). The DNA of the CDR3 is TGTGCCAGCTGTGTCGGGACAGGGGCCATGAACACTGAAGCTTTCTTT. Protein product: CASCVGTGAMNTEAFF.

A few counts support this clone. The CDR3 coding sequence is TGTGCCAGCAGAGGGGATCCGGGCAATCAGCCCCAGCATTTT. It yields the protein CASRGDPGNQPQHF. The gene calls are TRBV2 and TRBJ1-5; TRBD1 might be the D (5 bases). CDR1 is SNHLY and CDR2 is FYNNEI in the germline V gene. V lost 6 bases and J lost 2, with 11 bases in between. The CDR3 is 14 residues long.

The chain is built from TRBV5-1 and TRBJ2-7; no firm D call. Per germline, CDR1 SGHRS and CDR2 YFSETQ. CDR3 size: 15 residues. The V gene lost 0 bases and the J gene lost 5 bases, with 15 bases spanning the gap. Here the CDR3 DNA reads TGCGCCAGCAGCTTGGTCCGGCGTGGTTTGGACGAGCAGTACTTC. This translates into CASSLVRRGLDEQYF.

This clone was observed once. V and J are TRBV2 and TRBJ2-3; 7 nucleotides align to TRBD1. CDR1 SNHLY and CDR2 FYNNEI come from the germline V gene. The trim removed 8 bases at V and 1 base at J, leaving 6 bases unmatched. The CDR3 spans 14 residues. The CDR3 protein is CASPTGLGTDTQYF. In nucleotides, the CDR3 is TGTGCCAGCCCGACAGGGTTGGGCACAGATACGCAGTATTTT.

The table lists this clone with a few counts. The chain employs TRBV6-5 and TRBJ2-1; TRBD1 is a possible D gene (6 bases). The CDR3 has 15 amino acids. V was cut by 5 bases and J by 5 bases, with 16 bases left in between. Looked up from germline, CDR1 is MNHEY and CDR2 is SVGAGI. For the CDR3, the DNA is TGTGCCAGCAGTACCGCTCAGGGGTTAAACAATGAGCAGTTCTTC. Amino acid sequence: CASSTAQGLNNEQFF.

The chain joins TRBV6-5 to TRBJ1-5; D is unresolved. Per the germline V gene, CDR1 is MNHEY and CDR2 is SVGAGI. The CDR3 length is 13 residues. Trimming shortened V by 8 bases and J by 11 bases, and 19 bases separated the two germline ends. CDR3 DNA sequence: TGTGCCAGCGCCCCCTTAGCCCCTATGACCCAGCATTTT. Protein product: CASAPLAPMTQHF.

J is TRBJ1-2 and V is TRBV7-6; perhaps TRBD1 as D (5 bases). Per the germline V gene, CDR1 is SGHVS and CDR2 is FNYEAQ. The CDR3 sequence is 15 residues long. V lost 5 bases, J lost 0 bases, and 13 bases lay in between. CDR3 nucleotides: TGTGCCAGCAGCCTGGGCCAGGGTGCTAACTATGGCTACACCTTC. Its translation is CASSLGQGANYGYTF.

In its sample, this clone was seen a few times. This sequence joins TRBV2 and TRBJ1-1; D is unresolved. The CDR3 contains 11 residues. Germline V gene data show CDR1 as SNHLY and CDR2 as FYNNEI. V dropped 1 base and J dropped 9 bases, with 6 bases sitting between them. In DNA, the CDR3 is TGTGCCAGCAGTGAAGTAACGAAAGCTTTCTTT. Protein: CASSEVTKAFF.

The chain employs TRBV19 and TRBJ2-5; the match to TRBD1 covers 12 bases. The CDR3 sequence is 16 residues long. CDR1 LNHDA and CDR2 SQIVND come from the germline V gene (reference sequence). V shed 1 base, J shed 5 bases, and the junction held 5 bases outside the gene matches. In nucleotides, the CDR3 is TGTGCCAGTAGTATAGGGGGGACAGGGGGCAGGGAGACCCAGTACTTC. It is translated as CASSIGGTGGRETQYF.

This clone was detected once. This CDR3 is also generated by other DNA sequences in the sample. J is TRBJ2-3 and V is TRBV11-2; 8 nucleotides match TRBD2. V lost 3 bases and J lost 4; bases outside the gene matches: 6. The CDR3 contains 15 residues. Germline CDR1 reads SGHAT; CDR2 reads FQNNGV. The chain's CDR3 is CASSLWAGGPDTQYF. The DNA for the CDR3 is TGTGCCAGCAGCTTGTGGGCGGGGGGCCCAGATACGCAGTATTTT.

The chain recombines TRBV19 with TRBJ1-6; D not certain. This CDR3 contains 13 residues. Trimming pared 3 bases from V and 7 bases from J, leaving 7 bases between. Per the germline V gene, CDR1 is LNHDA and CDR2 is SQIVND (reference sequence). For the CDR3, the DNA is TGTGCCAGTAGTATTGGGAGAAATTCACCCCTCCACTTT. It yields the protein CASSIGRNSPLHF.

This chain links TRBV9 with TRBJ1-1; D is unclear. CDR1 and CDR2 (germline): SGDLS, YYNGEE. This CDR3 spans 12 amino acids. The germline V and J ends were trimmed by 0 bases and 8 bases, with 8 bases remaining between them. CDR3 coding DNA: TGTGCCAGCAGCGTAGCTACGGGAGAAGCTTTCTTT. The encoded protein is CASSVATGEAFF.

The V and J genes are TRBV4-1 and TRBJ1-5; 7 bases are shared with TRBD1. CDR3 size: 18 residues. With 1 base clipped from V and 9 bases from J, the junction kept 18 bases outside the gene matches. From germline, CDR1 is MGHRA and CDR2 YSYEKL. CDR3 nucleotides: TGCGCCAGCAGCCAAGTGTACCGGGGGGGACAGCCGGGCAGGCCCCAGCATTTT. It specifies CASSQVYRGGQPGRPQHF.

The J gene is TRBJ1-5, the V gene TRBV28; 8 bases are shared with TRBD1. Germline CDR1 reads MDHEN; CDR2 reads SYDVKM. The CDR3 extends over 14 amino acids. V lost 6 bases to trimming and J lost 2 bases; unmatched junction nucleotides: 3. The CDR3 DNA reads TGTGCCAGCAGCTCGACAGGGGGCAATCAGCCCCAGCATTTT. The encoded protein is CASSSTGGNQPQHF.

This chain joins TRBV5-6 and TRBJ1-1, with a tentative D call TRBD1 (6 bases). Deletions cut 0 bases from V and 4 bases from J, with 13 bases between. The length of the CDR3 is 15 residues. Germline lookup yields CDR1 SGHDT and CDR2 YYEEEE. The CDR3 coding sequence is TGTGCCAGCAGCTTGGCCGCAACAGGGAGCACTGAAGCTTTCTTT. Protein: CASSLAATGSTEAFF.

The CDR3 DNA sequence: TGTGCCAGCAGTTTGGGGCTCCGTGGAGATACGCAGTATTTT. Translating it yields CASSLGLRGDTQYF. This sequence joins TRBV28 and TRBJ2-3, with D possibly matching TRBD1 (5 bases). The CDR3 has 14 residues. Trimming took 3 bases from V and 5 from J, leaving 12 bases between them. Germline V gene sequence: CDR1 MDHEN, CDR2 SYDVKM.

V usage is TRBV7-2 and J usage is TRBJ2-7; TRBD2 agrees at 13 bases. The germline V gene encodes CDR1 SGHTA and CDR2 FQGNSA. V trimming: 5 bases; J trimming: 0 bases; junction bases outside the gene matches: 10. The CDR3 consists of 18 residues. DNA of the CDR3: TGTGCCAGCAGCGTAACCGGGACTAGCGGGGTTAGCTCCTACGAGCAGTACTTC. Encoded protein: CASSVTGTSGVSSYEQYF. Using reference TRBV7-2 and TRBJ2-7 for the parts outside the CDR3, the full variable domain is GAGVSQSPSNKVTEKGKDVELRCDPISGHTALYWYRQSLGQGLEFLIYFQGNSAPDKSGLPSDRFSAERTGGSVSTLTIQRTQQEDSAVYLCASSVTGTSGVSSYEQYFGPGTRLTVT.

The genes are TRBV4-3 and TRBJ2-3; the D call may be TRBD1 or TRBD2 (5 bases each). The CDR3 contains 15 residues. Trimming left V 4 bases short and J 3 bases short, with 14 bases between. The germline gives CDR1 LGHNA, CDR2 YSLEER. The chain's CDR3 is CASSLSLRGTDTQYF. The DNA of the CDR3 is TGCGCCAGCAGCCTTAGTTTGAGGGGTACAGATACGCAGTATTTT.

The chain recombines TRBV9 with TRBJ1-2; D ambiguous. This CDR3 has 15 residues. Germline V lookup: CDR1 SGDLS, CDR2 YYNGEE. Between the trimmed V and J ends, which lost 3 bases and 2 bases, there was a span of 14 bases. Here the CDR3 DNA reads TGTGCCAGCAGCGGTACGGGAGCTAGGAACTATGGCTACACCTTC. Translating gives CASSGTGARNYGYTF. Based on the CDR3 plus reference TRBV9 and TRBJ1-2, the full variable domain is DSGVTQTPKHLITATGQRVTLRCSPRSGDLSVYWYQQSLDQGLQFLIQYYNGEERAKGNILERFSAQQFPDLHSELNLSSLELGDSALYFCASSGTGARNYGYTFGSGTRLTVV.

V and J are TRBV13 and TRBJ2-7; 9 bases fit TRBD2. V lost 5 bases and J lost 6; bases outside the gene matches: 11. The CDR3 is 15 amino acids. Germline CDR1 and CDR2: PRHDT and FYEKMQ (reference sequence). The CDR3 loop reads CASSLQRGVVLEQYF. The CDR3 nucleotides read TGTGCCAGCAGCCTCCAGCGGGGGGTCGTTCTCGAGCAGTACTTC.

The J gene is TRBJ2-3, the V gene TRBV5-1; the D call may be TRBD1 or TRBD2 (5 bases each). This CDR3 spans 15 amino acids. Trimming shortened V by 0 bases and J by 4 bases, and 12 bases separated the two germline ends. Germline V gene sequence: CDR1 SGHRS, CDR2 YFSETQ. DNA of the CDR3: TGCGCCAGCAGCTTGGAAGCGGTGGGGGCAGATACGCAGTATTTT. Translation: CASSLEAVGADTQYF.